The present T cell receptor beta chain was sequenced within a study of T cell clonotyping in hematopoietic cell transplantation. Study overall: Recipient samples before transplant were obtained post-cytoreduction.

The count of this clone is one. As yet, its antigen is unknown. Time point here: recipient sample about 28 days before transplant, after cytoreduction. Study-wide results and caveats: Graft donor and pretransplant recipient Inverse Simpson Index values predicted broader posttransplant TCR diversity. Pathologically expanded recipient clonotypes increased progressively from day 30 to day 180 as diversity fell. Cells were unsorted, so CD4 and CD8 contributions were not separated.

TCRdb's copy holds only in-frame clones and misses some; the assay was immunoSEQ multiplex PCR. The sample includes roughly 30,000 clones, about three quarters of them seen just once. The CDR3 loop spans 16 amino acids. CDR1 and CDR2 (germline): SGHTA, FQGNSA. Trimming removed 1 base from V and 3 bases from J, with 13 bases in between. The rearrangement joins TRBV7-2 to TRBJ2-4; D gene uncertain. The TCR was taken from a young woman with chronic myeloid leukemia. Some clones in this sample may be carry-over from other donors' samples. Here the sequenced sample was peripheral blood mononuclear cells, taken before stem cell transplant. The CDR3 here is CASSLGRSLGKNIQYF. The CDR3 region has the DNA TGTGCCAGCAGCTTAGGGCGCTCTTTGGGCAAAAACATTCAGTACTTC.